The rows below give T cell receptor beta chains drawn from one sample of a study of blood T cells in healthy people across ages. TCRdb reprocessed the 5' RACE reads with MiXCR, giving one entry per CDR3 protein. Of 1.5 million to 2 million distinct CDR3 sequences listed, under 30% were seen once; the top ten hold 6.5% to 8.5%. Material for sequencing was blood. The receptor source for this set is a woman in her 30s in good health. Both conserved end residues are part of each CDR3. D genes are given only for firm matches. Only some rows state a clone size, as once, few, many or a class for expanded clones.

.	few	TRBV20-1	TRBJ1-4	TGCAGTGCCTGCCGGGACGGACTTAATGAAAAACTGTTTTTT	CSACRDGLNEKLFF
.	.	TRBV5-1	TRBJ2-1	TGCGCCAGCAGCTTCTGGAAAGGGGCTGGGGATGAGCAGTTCTTC	CASSFWKGAGDEQFF
.	.	TRBV4-3	TRBJ2-1	TGCGCCAGCAGCCCAAACGGCGGCGTTGAGCAGTTCTTC	CASSPNGGVEQFF
TRBD2	.	TRBV6-6	TRBJ2-3	TGTGCCAGCAGTTCCCTAGGACTAGCGGGAGGTGGTGATACGCAGTATTTT	CASSSLGLAGGGDTQYF
TRBD2	.	TRBV7-9	TRBJ2-3	TGTGCCAGCAGCCCCCCGACTAGCGGAGACACAGATACGCAGTATTTT	CASSPPTSGDTDTQYF
.	few	TRBV10-3	TRBJ2-7	TGTGCCAGCGGGATTAACGAGCAGTACTTC	CASGINEQYF
.	few	TRBV7-9	TRBJ2-7	TGTGCCAGCAGCTCGGCAGGGCCTGGGCAGTACTTC	CASSSAGPGQYF
TRBD1	.	TRBV29-1	TRBJ1-4	TGCAGCGTTCCCTGGACAGGGAACGAAAAACTGTTTTTT	CSVPWTGNEKLFF
TRBD1	.	TRBV28	TRBJ2-7	TGTGCCAGCAGTTTGGGACAGGGGGGGTTCGCGTCCTACGAGCAGTACTTC	CASSLGQGGFASYEQYF
.	.	TRBV5-1	TRBJ2-5	TGCGCCAGCAGCGCCCAGGGTTACCAAGAGACCCAGTACTTC	CASSAQGYQETQYF
.	few	TRBV7-6	TRBJ2-1	TGTGCCAGCAGCATTTCGGGAAATGAGCAGTTCTTC	CASSISGNEQFF
TRBD2	.	TRBV20-1	TRBJ2-3	TGCAGTGCTAGCGGGGGGGTCGGTACGCAGTATTTT	CSASGGVGTQYF
.	.	TRBV24-1	TRBJ2-2	TGTGCCACCAGTACAGGGCCTGCCGGGGAGCTGTTTTTT	CATSTGPAGELFF
TRBD1	few	TRBV12-3/TRBV12-4	TRBJ2-7	TGTGCCAGCAGTTCCCCCGTTAGGACAGGCATATGGAACGAGCAGTACTTC	CASSSPVRTGIWNEQYF
TRBD2	many	TRBV20-1	TRBJ2-7	TGCAGTGCTAGTCTAGCGGGGAGATCGTACGAGCAGTACTTC	CSASLAGRSYEQYF
.	.	TRBV12-3/TRBV12-4	TRBJ2-5	TGTGCCAGCAGCTCAACGGACTCAACGGAGACCCAGTACTTC	CASSSTDSTETQYF
TRBD2	many	TRBV2	TRBJ2-1	TGTGCCAGCAAGGCTAGCGGGTCGCCGGGGGATGAGCAGTTCTTC	CASKASGSPGDEQFF
.	.	TRBV5-1	TRBJ2-2	TGCGCCAGCAGCGTGTACAGCCCGAACACCGGGGAGCTGTTTTTT	CASSVYSPNTGELFF
.	.	TRBV5-5	TRBJ1-2	TGTGCCAGCGGGCGACAAGGGGAGAACTATGGCTACACCTTC	CASGRQGENYGYTF
TRBD1	.	TRBV9	TRBJ2-3	TGTGCCAGCAGCCTGACAGGGACAAGGGGAGATACGCAGTATTTT	CASSLTGTRGDTQYF
TRBD2	few	TRBV11-2	TRBJ2-3	TGTGCCAGCAGCCCGGGCGGGAGGGGCACAGATACGCAGTATTTT	CASSPGGRGTDTQYF
.	few	TRBV4-1	TRBJ2-7	TGCGCCAGCAGCCAAGTGACAGAACCACCCTACGAGCAGTACTTC	CASSQVTEPPYEQYF
.	.	TRBV4-3	TRBJ2-1	TGCGCCAGCAGCCGAAAACCCTTATTAGATGAGCAGTTCTTC	CASSRKPLLDEQFF
.	few	TRBV7-2	TRBJ1-5	TGTGCCAGCAGCTTCGGAGCCACTAGCAATCAGCCCCAGCATTTT	CASSFGATSNQPQHF
.	few	TRBV6-2/TRBV6-3	TRBJ2-7	TGTGCCAGCAGTTGGGGACCACAGGGCGAGCGGTACTTC	CASSWGPQGERYF
.	.	TRBV27	TRBJ1-1	TGTGCCAGCAGGTCCACCCTGAACACTGAAGCTTTCTTT	CASRSTLNTEAFF
.	many	TRBV7-2	TRBJ2-5	TGTGCCAGCAGCTTAGAAACTAGAATTAAGACCCAGTACTTC	CASSLETRIKTQYF
TRBD2	.	TRBV5-1	TRBJ2-5	TGCGCCAGCAGCTTGACGGCGGGCGGGAGTTTGGAGACCCAGTACTTC	CASSLTAGGSLETQYF
TRBD1	.	TRBV2	TRBJ2-2	TGTGCCAGCAGCTCCGGGACAGGGATGAACACCGGGGAGCTGTTTTTT	CASSSGTGMNTGELFF
TRBD2	.	TRBV20-1	TRBJ2-1	TGCAGTGCGCTACCTTTGGGACTAGCGGGAGGCAATGAGCAGTGCTTC	CSALPLGLAGGNEQCF
.	many	TRBV20-1	TRBJ2-5	TGCAGTGCCCTACTGAACCAAGAGACCCAGTACTTC	CSALLNQETQYF
TRBD2	few	TRBV4-1	TRBJ2-3	TGCGCCAGCAGCCAAGACGGGACTAGCGGTCGCACAGATACGCAGTATTTT	CASSQDGTSGRTDTQYF
.	.	TRBV12-5	TRBJ2-3	TGTGCTAGTGGAGAAGGGTTGACAACCGACACAGATACGCAGTATTTT	CASGEGLTTDTDTQYF
TRBD1	many	TRBV29-1	TRBJ2-1	TGCAGCGGGGACAGGGGGTACAATGAGCAGTTCTTC	CSGDRGYNEQFF
.	.	TRBV3-1	TRBJ1-6	TGTGCCAGCAGCCAAGCCGGACTGGGGGATTCACCCCTCCACTTT	CASSQAGLGDSPLHF
.	.	TRBV12-3/TRBV12-4	TRBJ1-1	TGTGCCAGCAGTTCCGCGGGGTGGGAGATTGGCACTGAAGCTTTCTTT	CASSSAGWEIGTEAFF
.	few	TRBV27	TRBJ1-2	TGTGCCAGCAGTTCCTCCCGACCGTTCTTCTATGGCTACACCTTC	CASSSSRPFFYGYTF
.	few	TRBV20-1	TRBJ2-3	TGCAGTGCTGGGTACGCAGATACGCAGTATTTT	CSAGYADTQYF
.	few	TRBV12-3/TRBV12-4	TRBJ2-7	TGTGCCAGCAGTTATCAGTCCGGGGGAGCAGACTACGAGCAGTACTTC	CASSYQSGGADYEQYF
.	.	TRBV28	TRBJ2-1	TGTGCCAGCACCAAAGAGGGGACGATAGGCTTGAATGAGCAGTTCTTC	CASTKEGTIGLNEQFF
.	many	TRBV7-8	TRBJ2-4	TGTGCCAGCAGCTTAGCACAACAAGGGTCATGGAACATTCAGTACTTC	CASSLAQQGSWNIQYF
TRBD1	many	TRBV28	TRBJ1-2	TGTGCCAGCACCATCGGGGGCAGGGGGCGCGGTGATGGCTACACCTTC	CASTIGGRGRGDGYTF
.	.	TRBV9	TRBJ1-1	TGTGCCAGCAGCGTAGAAGGCAGGCGGTGGGGGACTGAAGCTTTCTTT	CASSVEGRRWGTEAFF
TRBD1	few	TRBV29-1	TRBJ2-5	TGCAGCGCAAGGGACAGGGTGCCGGAGACCCAGTACTTC	CSARDRVPETQYF